This T cell receptor beta chain was identified during a study of response to subunit inactivated influenza vaccine. Overall study findings and caveats: Authors suggested that a seasonal influenza vaccination recruits few new T cells each time.

This clonotype has a handful of counts. Its antigen is still unknown. Sequence at one end of the junction differs from germline and may be a read error. CDR3 length: 12 amino acids. Germline V gene data show CDR1 as SGHTA and CDR2 as FQGNSA. TCRdb processed the RT-PCR reads anew with MiXCR; each CDR3 protein has one entry. The sample lists about 780,000 distinct CDR3 sequences, 18% seen once, with 9.5% to 13% in the top ten. The chain links TRBV7-2 to TRBJ2-2; D not certain. This clonotype originated in a man in his forties or fifties who received an inactivated influenza vaccine. This sample comprised PBMCs from blood, obtained 4 to 6 days after vaccination. CDR3 region: CASSSQSGELFF. The CDR3 nucleotides are TGTGCCAGTAGCTCACAAAGCGGGGAGCTGTTTTTT.